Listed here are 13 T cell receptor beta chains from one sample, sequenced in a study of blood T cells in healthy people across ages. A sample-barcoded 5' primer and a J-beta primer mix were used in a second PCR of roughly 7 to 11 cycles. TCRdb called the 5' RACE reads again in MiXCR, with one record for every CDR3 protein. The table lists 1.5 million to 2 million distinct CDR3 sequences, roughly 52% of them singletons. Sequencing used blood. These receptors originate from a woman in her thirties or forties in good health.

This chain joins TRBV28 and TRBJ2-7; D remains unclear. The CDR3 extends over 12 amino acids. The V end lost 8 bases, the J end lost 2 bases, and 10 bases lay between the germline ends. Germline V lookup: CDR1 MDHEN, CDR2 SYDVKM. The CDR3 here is CASHDTPYEQYF. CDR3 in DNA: TGTGCCAGCCATGACACTCCCTACGAGCAGTACTTC.

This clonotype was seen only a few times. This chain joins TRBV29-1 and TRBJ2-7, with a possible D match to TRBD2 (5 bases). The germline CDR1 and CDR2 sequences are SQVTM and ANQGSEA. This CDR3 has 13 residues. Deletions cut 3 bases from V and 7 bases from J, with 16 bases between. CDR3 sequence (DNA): TGCAGCGTTGAGATCGCTAGCTGGCGTGAGCAGTACTTC. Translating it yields CSVEIASWREQYF.

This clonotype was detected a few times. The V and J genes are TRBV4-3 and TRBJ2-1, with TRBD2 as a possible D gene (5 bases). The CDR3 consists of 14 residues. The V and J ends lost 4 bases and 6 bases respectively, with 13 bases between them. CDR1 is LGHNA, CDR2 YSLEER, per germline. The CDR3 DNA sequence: TGCGCCAGCAGCCTCGTTGAAGGGAGCAATGAGCAGTTCTTC. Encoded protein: CASSLVEGSNEQFF.

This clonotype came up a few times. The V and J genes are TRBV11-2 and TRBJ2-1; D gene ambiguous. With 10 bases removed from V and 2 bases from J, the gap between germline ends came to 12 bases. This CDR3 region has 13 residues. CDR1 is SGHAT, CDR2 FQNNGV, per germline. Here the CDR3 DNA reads TGTGCCATATATACGACAACCTACAATGAGCAGTTCTTC. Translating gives CAIYTTTYNEQFF. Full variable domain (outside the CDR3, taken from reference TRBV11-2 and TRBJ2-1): EAGVAQSPRYKIIEKRQSVAFWCNPISGHATLYWYQQILGQGPKLLIQFQNNGVVDDSQLPKDRFSAERLKGVDSTLKIQPAKLEDSAVYLCAIYTTTYNEQFFGPGTRLTVL.

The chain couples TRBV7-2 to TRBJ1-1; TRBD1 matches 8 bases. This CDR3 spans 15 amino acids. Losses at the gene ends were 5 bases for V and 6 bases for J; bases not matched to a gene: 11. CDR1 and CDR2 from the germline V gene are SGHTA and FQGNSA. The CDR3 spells CASSPFHRGGPEAFF. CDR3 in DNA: TGTGCCAGCAGCCCTTTCCACAGGGGGGGCCCTGAAGCTTTCTTT.

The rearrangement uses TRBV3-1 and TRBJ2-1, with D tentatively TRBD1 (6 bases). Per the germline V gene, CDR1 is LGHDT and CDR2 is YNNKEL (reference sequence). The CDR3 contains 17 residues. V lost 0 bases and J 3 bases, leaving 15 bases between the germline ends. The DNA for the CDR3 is TGTGCCAGCAGCCAAGATTTAGGGGACACCAGCTACAATGAGCAGTTCTTC. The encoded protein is CASSQDLGDTSYNEQFF.

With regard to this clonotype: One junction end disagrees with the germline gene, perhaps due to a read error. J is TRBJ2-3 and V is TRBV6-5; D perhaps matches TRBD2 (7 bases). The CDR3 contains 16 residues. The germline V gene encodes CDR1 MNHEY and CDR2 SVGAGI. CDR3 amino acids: CASSQSFRGATDTPYF. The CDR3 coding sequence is TGTGCCAGCAGCCAAAGCTTCCGGGGGGCCACAGATACGCCGTATTTT.

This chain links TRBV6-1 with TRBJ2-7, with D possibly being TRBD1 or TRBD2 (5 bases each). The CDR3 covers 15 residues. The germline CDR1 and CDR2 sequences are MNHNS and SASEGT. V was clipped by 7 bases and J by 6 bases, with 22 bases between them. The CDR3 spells CASTLNGDLGGEQYF. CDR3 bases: TGTGCCAGCACCTTAAACGGGGACCTCGGCGGCGAGCAGTACTTC.

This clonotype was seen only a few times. The CDR3 sequence: CASSLDSGVFYIQYF. DNA of the CDR3: TGTGCCAGCAGCTTAGACAGCGGGGTTTTTTACATTCAGTACTTC. The J gene is TRBJ2-4, the V gene TRBV11-2; 7 bases are a match to TRBD2. Trimming cost V 0 bases and J 8 bases; bases outside gene matches: 7. This CDR3 is built from 15 residues. Germline loops: CDR1 SGHAT, CDR2 FQNNGV.

CDR3 sequence reads: CASSIFRDRGYEQYF. CDR3 sequence (DNA): TGTGCCAGCAGTATATTTCGGGACAGGGGATACGAGCAGTACTTC. V gene TRBV6-1 combines with J gene TRBJ2-7; TRBD1 matches at 10 bases. This CDR3 spans 15 amino acids. With V trimmed by 5 bases and J by 4 bases, 8 bases remained unmatched. CDR1 is MNHNS, CDR2 SASEGT, per germline.

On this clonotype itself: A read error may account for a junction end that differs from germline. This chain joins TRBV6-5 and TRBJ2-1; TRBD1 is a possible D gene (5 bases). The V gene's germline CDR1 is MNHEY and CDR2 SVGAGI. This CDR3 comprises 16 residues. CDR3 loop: CANSYSQGNSYNEQFF. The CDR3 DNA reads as TGTGCCAACAGTTACTCCCAGGGCAACTCCTACAATGAGCAGTTCTTC.

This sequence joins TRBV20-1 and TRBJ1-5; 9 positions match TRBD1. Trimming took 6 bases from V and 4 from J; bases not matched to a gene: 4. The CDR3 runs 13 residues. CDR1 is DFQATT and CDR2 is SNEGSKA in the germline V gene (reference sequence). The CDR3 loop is CSAGDRVNQPQHF. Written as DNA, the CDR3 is TGCAGTGCAGGGGACAGGGTGAATCAGCCCCAGCATTTT.

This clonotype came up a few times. The DNA for the CDR3 is TGTGCCAGCTCCGACCCTTTCGGACAGGGGGCGCGGGAGCAGTACTTC. The encoded protein is CASSDPFGQGAREQYF. The chain joins TRBV25-1 to TRBJ2-7; 11 bases are shared with TRBD1. The germline CDR1 and CDR2 sequences are MGHDK and SYGVNS. Germline trimming cut 8 bases from V and 7 bases from J; bases unmatched to any gene: 16. The CDR3 is 16 amino acids.